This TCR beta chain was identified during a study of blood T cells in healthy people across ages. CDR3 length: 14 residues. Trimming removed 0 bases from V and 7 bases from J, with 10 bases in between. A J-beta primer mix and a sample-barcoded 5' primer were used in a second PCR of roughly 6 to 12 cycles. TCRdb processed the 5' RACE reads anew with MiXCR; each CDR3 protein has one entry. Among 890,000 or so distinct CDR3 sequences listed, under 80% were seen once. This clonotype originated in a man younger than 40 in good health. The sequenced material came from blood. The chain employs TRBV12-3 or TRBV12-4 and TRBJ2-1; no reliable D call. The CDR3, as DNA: TGTGCCAGCAGTTTAGCGGGAATGAGGAATGAGCAGTTCTTC. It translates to CASSLAGMRNEQFF.